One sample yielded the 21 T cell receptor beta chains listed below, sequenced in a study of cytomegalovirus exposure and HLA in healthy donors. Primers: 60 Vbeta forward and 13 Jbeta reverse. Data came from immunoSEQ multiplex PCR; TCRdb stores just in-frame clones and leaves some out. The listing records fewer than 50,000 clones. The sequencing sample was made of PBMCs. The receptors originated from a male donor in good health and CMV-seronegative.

CDR3 sequence reads: CASSQRERDRTFGYTF. CDR3 coding DNA: TGCGCCAGCAGCCAGAGGGAACGGGACAGAACCTTTGGCTACACCTTC. The chain is built from TRBV4-1 and TRBJ1-2, with 7 bases fitting TRBD1. In germline, CDR1 is MGHRA, CDR2 YSYEKL. V lost 3 bases to trimming and J lost 7 bases; unmatched junction nucleotides: 14. The length of the CDR3 is 16 residues.

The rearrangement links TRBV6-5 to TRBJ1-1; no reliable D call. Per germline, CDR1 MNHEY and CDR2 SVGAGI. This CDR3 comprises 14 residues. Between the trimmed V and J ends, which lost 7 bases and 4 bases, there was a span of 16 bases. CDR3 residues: CASNPAPGSTEAFF. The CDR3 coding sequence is TGTGCCAGCAACCCGGCCCCAGGAAGCACTGAAGCTTTCTTT.

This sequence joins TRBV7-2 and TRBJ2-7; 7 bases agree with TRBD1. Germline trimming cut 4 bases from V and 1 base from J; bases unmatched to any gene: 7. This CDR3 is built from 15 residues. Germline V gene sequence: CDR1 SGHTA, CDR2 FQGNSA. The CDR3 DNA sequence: TGTGCCAGCAGCTCACCGGGACAGACTTCCTACGAGCAGTACTTC. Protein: CASSSPGQTSYEQYF.

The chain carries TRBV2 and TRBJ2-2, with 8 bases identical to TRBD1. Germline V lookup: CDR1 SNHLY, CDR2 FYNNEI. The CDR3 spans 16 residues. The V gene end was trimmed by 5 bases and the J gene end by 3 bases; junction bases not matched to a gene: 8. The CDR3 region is CASSSEQGGDTGELFF. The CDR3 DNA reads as TGTGCCAGCAGTTCAGAACAGGGGGGTGACACCGGGGAGCTGTTTTTT.

CDR3 protein: CASSPPTSRYEQYF. CDR3 DNA sequence: TGTGCCAGCTCCCCCCCAACTAGCCGCTACGAGCAGTACTTC. The V gene is TRBV18, the J gene TRBJ2-7; D may be TRBD2 (6 bases). CDR3 length equals 14 residues. Germline CDR1 and CDR2: KGHSH and LQKENI. The V and J ends lost 6 bases and 3 bases respectively, with 15 bases between them. Complete variable domain (other parts from reference TRBV18 and TRBJ2-7): NAGVMQNPRHLVRRRGQEARLRCSPMKGHSHVYWYRQLPEEGLKFMVYLQKENIIDESGMPKERFSAEFPKEGPSILRIQQVVRGDSAAYFCASSPPTSRYEQYFGPGTRLTVT.

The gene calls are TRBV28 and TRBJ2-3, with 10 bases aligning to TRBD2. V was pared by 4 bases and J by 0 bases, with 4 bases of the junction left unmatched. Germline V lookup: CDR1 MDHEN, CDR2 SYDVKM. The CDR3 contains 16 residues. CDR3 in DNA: TGTGCCAGCAGTTCAGGACTAGCGGATAGCACAGATACGCAGTATTTT. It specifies CASSSGLADSTDTQYF.

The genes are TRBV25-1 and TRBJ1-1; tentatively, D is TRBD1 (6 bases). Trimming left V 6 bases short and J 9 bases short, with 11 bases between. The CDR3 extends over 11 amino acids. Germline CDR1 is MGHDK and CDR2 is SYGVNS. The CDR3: CASRSGAKAFF. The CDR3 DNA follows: TGTGCCAGCAGGTCAGGGGCGAAAGCTTTCTTT.

The CDR3 region has the DNA TGTGCCTGGAGCGCCGCCAACAGGGGCCGGCAGCCCCAGCATTTT. It translates to CAWSAANRGRQPQHF. The chain combines TRBV30 with TRBJ1-5; 7 bases are shared with TRBD1. The ends lost 3 bases at V and 7 bases at J; junction bases unmatched: 12. The CDR3 is 15 residues long. The germline V gene encodes CDR1 GTSNPN and CDR2 SVGIG (reference sequence).

The CDR3 DNA reads TGTGCCAGCAGTGAATGGGGGGGAGGGGTCAATGAGCAGTTCTTC. Translation: CASSEWGGGVNEQFF. The V gene is TRBV2, the J gene TRBJ2-1; TRBD2 matches at 7 bases. Germline V gene lookup returns CDR1 SNHLY and CDR2 FYNNEI. J gave up 6 bases and V 2 bases, and 7 bases lay outside the gene matches. The CDR3 consists of 15 residues.

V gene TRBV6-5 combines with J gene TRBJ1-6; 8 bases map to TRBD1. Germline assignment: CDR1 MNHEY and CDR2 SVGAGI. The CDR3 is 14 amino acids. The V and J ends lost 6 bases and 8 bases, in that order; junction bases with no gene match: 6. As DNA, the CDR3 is TGTGCCAGCAGCTATGGACAGGGCTATTCACCCCTCCACTTT. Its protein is CASSYGQGYSPLHF.

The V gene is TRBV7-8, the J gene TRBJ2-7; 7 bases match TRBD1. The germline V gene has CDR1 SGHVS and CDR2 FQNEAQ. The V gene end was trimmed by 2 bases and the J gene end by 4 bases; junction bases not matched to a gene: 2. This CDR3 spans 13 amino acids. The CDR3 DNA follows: TGTGCCAGCAGCTTATTACAGGGGTACGAGCAGTACTTC. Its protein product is CASSLLQGYEQYF.

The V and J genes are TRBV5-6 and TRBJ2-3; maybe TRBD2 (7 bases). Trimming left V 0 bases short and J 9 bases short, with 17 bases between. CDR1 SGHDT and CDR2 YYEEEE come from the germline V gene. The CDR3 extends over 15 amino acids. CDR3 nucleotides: TGTGCCAGCAGCTTGGAGGGAAGGGGGGGAGGCACGCAGTATTTT. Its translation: CASSLEGRGGGTQYF.

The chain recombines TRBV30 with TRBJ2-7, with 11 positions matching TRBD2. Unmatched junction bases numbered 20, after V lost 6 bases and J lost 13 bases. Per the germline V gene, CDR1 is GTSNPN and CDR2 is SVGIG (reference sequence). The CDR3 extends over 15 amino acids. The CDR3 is CACLRPGTSGPNSYF. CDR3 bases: TGTGCCTGCCTCCGACCCGGGACTAGCGGACCAAACTCCTACTTC.

This chain's CDR3 is CASSESSGWQTQYF. The CDR3 DNA is TGTGCCAGCAGTGAATCTTCGGGGTGGCAGACCCAGTACTTC. J is TRBJ2-5 and V is TRBV25-1; maybe TRBD2 (5 bases). CDR1 and CDR2 (germline): MGHDK, SYGVNS. CDR3 size: 14 residues. V was cut by 1 base and J by 6 bases, with 12 bases left in between.

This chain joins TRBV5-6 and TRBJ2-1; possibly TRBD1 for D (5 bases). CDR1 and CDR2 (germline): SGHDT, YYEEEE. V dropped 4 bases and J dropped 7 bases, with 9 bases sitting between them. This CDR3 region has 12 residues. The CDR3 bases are TGTGCCAGCAGCCCTCAGGGAAATGAGCAGTTCTTC. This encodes CASSPQGNEQFF.

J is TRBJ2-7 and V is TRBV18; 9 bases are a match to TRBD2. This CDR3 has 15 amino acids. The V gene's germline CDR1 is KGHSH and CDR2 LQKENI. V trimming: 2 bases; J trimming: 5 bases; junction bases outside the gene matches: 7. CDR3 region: CASSPGSGRGHEQYF. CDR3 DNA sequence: TGTGCCAGCTCACCAGGTAGCGGGAGAGGCCACGAGCAGTACTTC.

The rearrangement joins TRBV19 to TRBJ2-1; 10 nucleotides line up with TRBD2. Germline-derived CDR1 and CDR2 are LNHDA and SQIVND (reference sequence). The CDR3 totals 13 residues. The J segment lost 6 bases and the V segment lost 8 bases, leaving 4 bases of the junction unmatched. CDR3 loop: CASWTSGRNEQFF. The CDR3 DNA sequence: TGTGCCAGTTGGACTAGCGGACGCAATGAGCAGTTCTTC.

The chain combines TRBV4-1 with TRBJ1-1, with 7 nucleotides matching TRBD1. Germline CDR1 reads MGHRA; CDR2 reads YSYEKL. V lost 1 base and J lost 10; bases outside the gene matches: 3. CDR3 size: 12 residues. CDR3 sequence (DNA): TGCGCCAGCAGCCAAGTTAGACAGGGAGCTTTCTTT. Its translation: CASSQVRQGAFF.

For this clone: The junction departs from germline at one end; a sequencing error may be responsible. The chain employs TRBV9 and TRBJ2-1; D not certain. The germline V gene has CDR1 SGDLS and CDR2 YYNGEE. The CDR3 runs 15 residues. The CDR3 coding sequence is TGTGCCAGCAGCGTAGACGGAGCCTCCGACAATGAGCAGTTCTTC. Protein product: CASSVDGASDNEQFF.

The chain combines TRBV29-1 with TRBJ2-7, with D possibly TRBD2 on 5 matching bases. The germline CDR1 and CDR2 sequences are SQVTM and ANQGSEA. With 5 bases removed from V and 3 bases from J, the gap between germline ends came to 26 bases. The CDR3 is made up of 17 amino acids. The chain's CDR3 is CSVSLRVRELGVYEQYF. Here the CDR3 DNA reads TGCAGCGTTTCCTTACGGGTTCGGGAACTCGGGGTCTACGAGCAGTACTTC.

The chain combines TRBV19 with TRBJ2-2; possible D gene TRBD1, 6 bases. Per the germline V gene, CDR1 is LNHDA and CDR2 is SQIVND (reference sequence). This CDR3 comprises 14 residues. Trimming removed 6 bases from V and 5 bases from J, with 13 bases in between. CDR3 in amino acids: CASRWGPRTGELFF. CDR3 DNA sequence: TGTGCCAGTAGGTGGGGGCCCCGGACCGGGGAGCTGTTTTTT.